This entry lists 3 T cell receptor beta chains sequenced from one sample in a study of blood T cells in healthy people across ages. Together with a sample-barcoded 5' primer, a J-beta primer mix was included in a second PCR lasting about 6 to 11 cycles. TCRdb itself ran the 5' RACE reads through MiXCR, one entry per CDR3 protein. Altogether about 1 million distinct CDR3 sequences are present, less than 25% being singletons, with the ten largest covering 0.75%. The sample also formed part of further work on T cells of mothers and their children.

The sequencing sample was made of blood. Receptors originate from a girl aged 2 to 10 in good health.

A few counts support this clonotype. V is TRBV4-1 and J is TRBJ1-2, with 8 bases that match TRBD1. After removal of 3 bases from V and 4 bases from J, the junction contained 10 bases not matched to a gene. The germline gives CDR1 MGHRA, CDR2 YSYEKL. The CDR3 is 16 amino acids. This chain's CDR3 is CASSHALGQASYGYTF. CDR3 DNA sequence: TGCGCCAGCAGCCACGCCCTGGGACAGGCTTCCTATGGCTACACCTTC.

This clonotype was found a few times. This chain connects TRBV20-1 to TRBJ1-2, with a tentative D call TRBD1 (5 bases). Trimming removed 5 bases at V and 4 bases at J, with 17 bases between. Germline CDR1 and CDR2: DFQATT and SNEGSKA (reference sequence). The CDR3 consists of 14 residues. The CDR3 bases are TGCAGTGCTCCTAACGGGGGGACTGGCTATGGCTACACCTTC. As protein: CSAPNGGTGYGYTF.

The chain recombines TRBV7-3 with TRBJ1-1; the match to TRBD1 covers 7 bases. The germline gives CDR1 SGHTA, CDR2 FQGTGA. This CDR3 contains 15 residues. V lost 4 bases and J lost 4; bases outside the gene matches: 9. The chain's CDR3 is CASSSITGVSTEAFF. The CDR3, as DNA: TGTGCCAGCAGCTCCATTACAGGGGTGAGCACTGAAGCTTTCTTT. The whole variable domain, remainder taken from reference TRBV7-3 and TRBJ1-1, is GAGVSQTPSNKVTEKGKYVELRCDPISGHTALYWYRQSLGQGPEFLIYFQGTGAADDSGLPNDRFFAVRPEGSVSTLKIQRTERGDSAVYLCASSSITGVSTEAFFGQGTRLTVV.